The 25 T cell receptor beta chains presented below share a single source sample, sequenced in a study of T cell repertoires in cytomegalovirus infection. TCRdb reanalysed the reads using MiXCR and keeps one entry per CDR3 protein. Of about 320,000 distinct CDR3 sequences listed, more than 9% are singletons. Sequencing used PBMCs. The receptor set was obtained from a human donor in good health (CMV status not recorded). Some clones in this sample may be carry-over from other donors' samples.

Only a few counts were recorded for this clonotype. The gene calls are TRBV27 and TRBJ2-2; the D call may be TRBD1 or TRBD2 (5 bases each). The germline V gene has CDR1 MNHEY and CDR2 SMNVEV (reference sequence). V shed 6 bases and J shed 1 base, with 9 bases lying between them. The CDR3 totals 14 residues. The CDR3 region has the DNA TGTGCCAGCAGAGGGGACCAGAACACCGGGGAGCTGTTTTTT. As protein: CASRGDQNTGELFF.

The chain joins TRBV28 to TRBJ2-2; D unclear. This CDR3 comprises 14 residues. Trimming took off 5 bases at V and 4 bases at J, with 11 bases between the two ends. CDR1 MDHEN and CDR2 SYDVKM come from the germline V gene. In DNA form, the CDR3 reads TGTGCCAGCAGTAAGCCATGGTCCACCGGGGAGCTGTTTTTT. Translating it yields CASSKPWSTGELFF.

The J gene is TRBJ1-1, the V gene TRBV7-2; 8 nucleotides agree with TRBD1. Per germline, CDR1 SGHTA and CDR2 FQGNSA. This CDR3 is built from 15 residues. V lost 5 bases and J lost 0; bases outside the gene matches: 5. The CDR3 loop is CASSTYRGMNTEAFF. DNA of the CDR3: TGTGCCAGCAGCACCTACAGGGGGATGAACACTGAAGCTTTCTTT.

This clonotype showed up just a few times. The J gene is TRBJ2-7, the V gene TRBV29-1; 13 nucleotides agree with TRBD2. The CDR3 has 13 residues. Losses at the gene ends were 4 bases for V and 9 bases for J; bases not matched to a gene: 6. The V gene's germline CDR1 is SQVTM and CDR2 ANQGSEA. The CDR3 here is CSVVTSGRSGQYF. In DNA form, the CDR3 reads TGCAGCGTTGTGACTAGCGGGAGGTCAGGGCAGTACTTC.

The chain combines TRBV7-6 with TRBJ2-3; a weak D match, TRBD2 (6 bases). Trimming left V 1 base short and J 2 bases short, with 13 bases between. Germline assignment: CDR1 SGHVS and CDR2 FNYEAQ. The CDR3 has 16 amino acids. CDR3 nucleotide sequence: TGTGCCAGCAGCTTAGTGAGCGGGTTTGACACAGATACGCAGTATTTT. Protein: CASSLVSGFDTDTQYF. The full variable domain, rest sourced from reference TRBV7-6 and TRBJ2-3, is GAGVSQSPRYKVTKRGQDVALRCDPISGHVSLYWYRQALGQGPEFLTYFNYEAQQDKSGLPNDRFSAERPEGSISTLTIQRTEQRDSAMYRCASSLVSGFDTDTQYFGPGTRLTVL.

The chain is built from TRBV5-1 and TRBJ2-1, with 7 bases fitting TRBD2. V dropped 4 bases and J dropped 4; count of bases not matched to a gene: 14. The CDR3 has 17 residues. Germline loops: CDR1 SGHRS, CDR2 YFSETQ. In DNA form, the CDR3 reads TGCGCCAGCAGCCCTCTCAAACGAAGCGGGGCATACAATGAGCAGTTCTTC. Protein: CASSPLKRSGAYNEQFF.

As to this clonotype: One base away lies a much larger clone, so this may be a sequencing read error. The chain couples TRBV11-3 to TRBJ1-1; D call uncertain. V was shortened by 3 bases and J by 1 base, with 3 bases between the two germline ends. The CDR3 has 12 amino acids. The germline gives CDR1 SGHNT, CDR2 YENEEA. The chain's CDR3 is CASSFKNTEAFF. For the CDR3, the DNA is TGTGCCAGCAGCTTCAAGAACACTGAAGCTTTCTTT. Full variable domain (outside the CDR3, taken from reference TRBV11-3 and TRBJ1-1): EAGVVQSPRYKIIEKKQPVAFWCNPISGHNTLYWYLQNLGQGPELLIRYENEEAVDDSQLPKDRFSAERLKGVDSTLKIQPAELGDSAVYLCASSFKNTEAFFGQGTRLTVV.

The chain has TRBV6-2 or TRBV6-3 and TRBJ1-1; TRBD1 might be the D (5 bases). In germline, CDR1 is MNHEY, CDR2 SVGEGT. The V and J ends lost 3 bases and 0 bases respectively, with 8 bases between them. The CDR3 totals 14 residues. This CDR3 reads CASSYGAMNTEAFF. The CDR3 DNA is TGTGCCAGCAGTTATGGGGCCATGAACACTGAAGCTTTCTTT.

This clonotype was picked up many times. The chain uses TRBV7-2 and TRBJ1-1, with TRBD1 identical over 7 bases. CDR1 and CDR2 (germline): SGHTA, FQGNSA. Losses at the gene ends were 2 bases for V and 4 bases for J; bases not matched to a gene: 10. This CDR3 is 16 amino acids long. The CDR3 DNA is TGTGCCAGCAGCTTACCCCAGGGGGGAAGGGGCACTGAAGCTTTCTTT. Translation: CASSLPQGGRGTEAFF.

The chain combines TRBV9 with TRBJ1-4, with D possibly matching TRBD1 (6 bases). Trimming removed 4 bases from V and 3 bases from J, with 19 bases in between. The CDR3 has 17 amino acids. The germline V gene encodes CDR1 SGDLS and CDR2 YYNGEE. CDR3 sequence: CASSQRGTVGSNEKLFF. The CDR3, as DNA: TGTGCCAGCAGCCAGAGGGGGACCGTTGGGTCTAATGAAAAACTGTTTTTT.

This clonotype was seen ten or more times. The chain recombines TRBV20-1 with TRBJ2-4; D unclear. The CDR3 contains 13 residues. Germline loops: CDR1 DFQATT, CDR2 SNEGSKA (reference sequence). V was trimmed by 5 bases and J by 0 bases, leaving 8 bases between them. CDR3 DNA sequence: TGCAGTGCTGGGGTCCTAGCCAAAAACATTCAGTACTTC. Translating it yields CSAGVLAKNIQYF.

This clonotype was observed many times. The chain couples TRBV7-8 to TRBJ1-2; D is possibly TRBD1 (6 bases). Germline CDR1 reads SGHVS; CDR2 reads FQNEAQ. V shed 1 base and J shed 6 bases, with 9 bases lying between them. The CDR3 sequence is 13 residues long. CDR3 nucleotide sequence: TGTGCCAGCAGCTTAGACTACAGGGATGGCTACACCTTC. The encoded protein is CASSLDYRDGYTF.

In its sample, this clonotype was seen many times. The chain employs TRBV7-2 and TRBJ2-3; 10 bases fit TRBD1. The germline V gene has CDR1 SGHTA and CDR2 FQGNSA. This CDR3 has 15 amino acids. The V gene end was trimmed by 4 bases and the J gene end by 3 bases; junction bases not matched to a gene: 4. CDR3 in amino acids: CASSSDRGLTDTQYF. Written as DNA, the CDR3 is TGTGCCAGCAGCTCAGACAGGGGGCTGACAGATACGCAGTATTTT.

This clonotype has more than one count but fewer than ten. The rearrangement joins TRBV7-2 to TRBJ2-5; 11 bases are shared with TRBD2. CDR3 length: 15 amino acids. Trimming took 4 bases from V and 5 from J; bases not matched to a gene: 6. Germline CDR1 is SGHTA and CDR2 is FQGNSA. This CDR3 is CASSSRASGGETQYF. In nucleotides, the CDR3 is TGTGCCAGCAGCTCGCGGGCTAGCGGGGGGGAGACCCAGTACTTC.

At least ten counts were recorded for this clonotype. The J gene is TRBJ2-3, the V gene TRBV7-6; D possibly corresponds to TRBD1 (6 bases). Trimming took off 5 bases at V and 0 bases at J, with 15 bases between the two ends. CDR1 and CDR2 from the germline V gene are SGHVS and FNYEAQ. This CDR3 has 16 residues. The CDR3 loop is CASSQGTTTSTDTQYF. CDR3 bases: TGTGCCAGCAGCCAGGGGACAACCACTAGCACAGATACGCAGTATTTT.

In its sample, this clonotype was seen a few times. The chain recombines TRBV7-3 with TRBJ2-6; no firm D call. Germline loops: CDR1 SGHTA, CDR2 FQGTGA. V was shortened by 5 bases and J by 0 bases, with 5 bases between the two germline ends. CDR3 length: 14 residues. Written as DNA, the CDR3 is TGTGCCAGCAGCCCGATCTCTGGGGCCAACGTCCTGACTTTC. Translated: CASSPISGANVLTF.

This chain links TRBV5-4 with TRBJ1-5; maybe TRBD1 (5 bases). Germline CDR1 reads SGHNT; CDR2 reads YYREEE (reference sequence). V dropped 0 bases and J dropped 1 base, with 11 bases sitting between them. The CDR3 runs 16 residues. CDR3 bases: TGTGCCAGCAGCTTGGGAGGGGCGAACAGCAATCAGCCCCAGCATTTT. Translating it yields CASSLGGANSNQPQHF.

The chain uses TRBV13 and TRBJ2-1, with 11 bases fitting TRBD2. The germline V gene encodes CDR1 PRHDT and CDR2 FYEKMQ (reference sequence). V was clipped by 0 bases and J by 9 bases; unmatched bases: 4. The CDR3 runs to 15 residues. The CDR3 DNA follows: TGTGCCAGCAGCTTAGGGGTAGCGGGAGGGACTGAGCAGTTCTTC. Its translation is CASSLGVAGGTEQFF.

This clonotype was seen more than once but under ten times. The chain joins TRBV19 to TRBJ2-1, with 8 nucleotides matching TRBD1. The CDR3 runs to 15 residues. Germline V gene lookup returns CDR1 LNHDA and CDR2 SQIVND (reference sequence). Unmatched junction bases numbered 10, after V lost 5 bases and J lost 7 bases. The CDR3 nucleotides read TGTGCCAGTAGTTCACAGGGACAGGTAGGAAATGAGCAGTTCTTC. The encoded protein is CASSSQGQVGNEQFF.

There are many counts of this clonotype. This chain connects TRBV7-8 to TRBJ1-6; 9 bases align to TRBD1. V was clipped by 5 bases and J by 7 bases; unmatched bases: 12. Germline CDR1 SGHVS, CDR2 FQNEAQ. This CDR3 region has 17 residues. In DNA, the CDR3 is TGTGCCAGCAGCCCCGCGAGGGGACAGGGCACCAATTCACCCCTCCACTTT. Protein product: CASSPARGQGTNSPLHF.

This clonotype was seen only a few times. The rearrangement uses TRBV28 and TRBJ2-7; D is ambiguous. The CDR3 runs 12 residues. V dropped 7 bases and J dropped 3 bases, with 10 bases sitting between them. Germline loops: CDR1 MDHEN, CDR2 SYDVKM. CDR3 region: CASTAKNYEQYF. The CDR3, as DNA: TGTGCCAGCACTGCCAAAAACTACGAGCAGTACTTC.

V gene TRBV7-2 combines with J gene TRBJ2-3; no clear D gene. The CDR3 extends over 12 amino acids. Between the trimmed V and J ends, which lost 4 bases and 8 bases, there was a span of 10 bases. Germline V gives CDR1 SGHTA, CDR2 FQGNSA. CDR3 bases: TGTGCCAGCAGCTCCCTACTCAGTACGCAGTATTTT. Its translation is CASSSLLSTQYF.

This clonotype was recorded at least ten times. The CDR3: CASSQDSRWNEKLFF. The CDR3, as DNA: TGCGCCAGCAGCCAAGATTCCAGGTGGAACGAAAAACTGTTTTTT. The chain recombines TRBV4-3 with TRBJ1-4; D gene uncertain. This CDR3 is 15 amino acids long. V was shortened by 0 bases and J by 8 bases, with 13 bases between the two germline ends. Germline CDR1 and CDR2: LGHNA and YSLEER.

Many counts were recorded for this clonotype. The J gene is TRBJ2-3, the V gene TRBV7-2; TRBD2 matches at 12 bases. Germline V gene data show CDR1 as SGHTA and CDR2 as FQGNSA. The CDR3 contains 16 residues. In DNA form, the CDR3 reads TGTGCTACCGGGGGGGCTAGCGGGAGGGCCACGGATACGCAGTATTTT. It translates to CATGGASGRATDTQYF. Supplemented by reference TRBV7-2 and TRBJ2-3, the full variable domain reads GAGVSQSPSNKVTEKGKDVELRCDPISGHTALYWYRQSLGQGLEFLIYFQGNSAPDKSGLPSDRFSAERTGGSVSTLTIQRTQQEDSAVYLCATGGASGRATDTQYFGPGTRLTVL.

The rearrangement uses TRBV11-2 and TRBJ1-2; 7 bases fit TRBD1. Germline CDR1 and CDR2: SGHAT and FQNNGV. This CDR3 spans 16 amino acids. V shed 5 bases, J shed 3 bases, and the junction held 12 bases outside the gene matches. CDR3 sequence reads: CASSNRSDRRYYGYTF. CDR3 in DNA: TGTGCCAGCAGCAACCGGTCGGACAGGCGGTACTATGGCTACACCTTC.